This is a list of T cell receptor beta chains from one sample in a study of cytomegalovirus exposure and HLA in healthy donors. The table came from immunoSEQ multiplex PCR; TCRdb's copy has only in-frame clones and leaves some out. The profile shows roughly 67,000 clones, 78% of them singletons. Sequenced input: PBMCs. Receptors were obtained from a man in his forties or fifties in good health and CMV-seronegative. The CDR3 runs from the conserved cysteine through the conserved F or W. Fields, in order: J gene, D gene, V gene, CDR3 length, clone size, CDR3 protein, CDR3 DNA. A D gene is named only where the DNA matches it firmly. Some rows mark clone size as missing; the rest say once, few, many or name a class of expanded clone.

TRBJ2-1 | TRBD2 | TRBV19 | 15 | . | CASSIGGRQYNEQFF | TGTGCCAGTAGTATAGGCGGGAGGCAATACAATGAGCAGTTCTTC
TRBJ2-5 | TRBD2 | TRBV7-9 | 17 | . | CASSPGTSGSLGETQYF | TGTGCCAGCAGCCCCGGGACTAGCGGGAGTCTGGGGGAGACCCAGTACTTC
TRBJ1-1 | TRBD1 | TRBV15 | 13 | . | CATGTGVGTEAFF | TGTGCCACCGGGACAGGGGTAGGGACTGAAGCTTTCTTT
TRBJ2-7 | . | TRBV6-5 | 14 | . | CASSTIRGTYEQYF | TGTGCCAGCAGTACTATAAGGGGGACGTACGAGCAGTACTTC
TRBJ1-1 | . | TRBV7-2 | 14 | . | CASSLGLGGTEAFF | TGTGCCAGCAGCCTCGGACTCGGGGGCACTGAAGCTTTCTTT
TRBJ2-3 | TRBD2 | TRBV2 | 18 | . | CASRTSGGASFGTDTQYF | TGTGCCAGCCGGACTAGCGGGGGGGCTTCTTTTGGCACAGATACGCAGTATTTT
TRBJ1-1 | TRBD1 | TRBV2 | 16 | . | CASSESGGEYEAEAFF | TGTGCCAGCAGTGAATCAGGGGGCGAGTATGAAGCTGAAGCTTTCTTT
TRBJ2-7 | TRBD2 | TRBV29-1 | 12 | . | CSVGGLAGVLYF | TGCAGCGTTGGGGGGCTAGCGGGAGTTCTGTACTTC
TRBJ2-5 | TRBD2 | TRBV5-5 | 14 | . | CASSRTSEGGTQYF | TGTGCCAGCAGCCGGACTAGCGAAGGGGGGACCCAGTACTTC
TRBJ2-2 | TRBD1 | TRBV7-8 | 15 | . | CASSPGTGNTGELFF | TGTGCCAGCAGCCCCGGGACAGGGAACACCGGGGAGCTGTTTTTT
TRBJ1-1 | . | TRBV7-6 | 15 | . | CASSLTTDRNTEAFF | TGTGCCAGCAGCTTAACGACAGATAGAAACACTGAAGCTTTCTTT
TRBJ2-5 | TRBD1 | TRBV5-6 | 18 | . | CASSASSRIQGDLETQYF | TGTGCCAGCAGCGCGAGTTCTCGCATACAGGGGGACTTAGAGACCCAGTACTTC
TRBJ2-7 | . | TRBV20-1 | 11 | . | CSARLGYEQYF | TGCAGTGCTCGGCTAGGCTACGAGCAGTACTTC
TRBJ1-2 | TRBD1 | TRBV27 | 15 | . | CASSNPGTGDYGYTF | TGTGCCAGCAGTAACCCCGGGACAGGCGACTATGGCTACACCTTC
TRBJ2-2 | . | TRBV11-2 | 16 | . | CASSGRITQKTGELFF | TGTGCCAGCAGCGGCAGAATAACACAGAAGACCGGGGAGCTGTTTTTT
TRBJ2-1 | . | TRBV10-2 | 14 | . | CASSESLGANEQFF | TGCGCCAGCAGTGAGTCGCTAGGGGCAAACGAGCAGTTCTTC
TRBJ1-1 | . | TRBV11-3 | 15 | . | CASSLGGERVTEAFF | TGTGCCAGCAGTTTAGGGGGAGAGAGGGTCACTGAAGCTTTCTTT
TRBJ2-3 | . | TRBV10-3 | 15 | . | CAISEGGTGTDTQYF | TGTGCCATCAGTGAAGGGGGAACCGGCACAGATACGCAGTATTTT
TRBJ1-3 | TRBD1 | TRBV18 | 16 | once | CASSPDRGRIRNTIYF | TGTGCCAGCTCGCCCGACAGGGGGCGGATTAGAAACACCATATATTTT
TRBJ2-2 | TRBD2 | TRBV2 | 15 | . | CASTSGTSETGELFF | TGTGCCAGCACCTCCGGGACTAGCGAGACCGGGGAGCTGTTTTTT
TRBJ1-1 | TRBD1 | TRBV30 | 15 | . | CAWSAGQALNTEAFF | TGTGCCTGGAGTGCCGGACAGGCGCTGAACACTGAAGCTTTCTTT
TRBJ2-7 | TRBD2 | TRBV4-1 | 16 | few | CASSQPGTSGAYEQYF | TGCGCCAGCAGCCAACCCGGGACTAGCGGAGCCTACGAGCAGTACTTC
TRBJ1-2 | . | TRBV7-8 | 15 | . | CASSGRGPINYGYTF | TGTGCCAGCAGTGGTAGGGGCCCTATAAACTATGGCTACACCTTC
TRBJ1-2 | TRBD1 | TRBV9 | 17 | . | CASSAGQGAGFNYGYTF | TGTGCCAGCAGCGCCGGACAGGGGGCGGGTTTTAACTATGGCTACACCTTC